These 8 T cell receptor beta chains share one sample of origin, sequenced in a study of T cells in Graves' hyperthyroidism and ophthalmopathy. Using RNA transcripts as the source, TCR beta CDR3 regions were amplified. The HTBI primer set drove a first-round RT-PCR of the TCR CDR3. TCRdb reanalysed the multiplex PCR reads using MiXCR and keeps one entry per CDR3 protein. The sample records fewer than 450,000 distinct CDR3 sequences, approximately 16% being singletons. The sample taken for sequencing was blood. The receptors shown here come from a woman aged 60-75 years with Graves' ophthalmopathy.

The chain is built from TRBV12-3 or TRBV12-4 and TRBJ1-4; possibly TRBD1 for D (6 bases). Deletions cut 10 bases from V and 0 bases from J, with 15 bases between. This CDR3 is 15 amino acids long. CDR3 residues: CANSLTGPTNEKLFF. The CDR3 DNA is TGTGCCAACAGCCTTACAGGGCCAACTAATGAAAAACTGTTTTTT.

A few counts support this clonotype. V is TRBV2 and J is TRBJ2-5; no clear D gene. This CDR3 is built from 12 residues. Per the germline V gene, CDR1 is SNHLY and CDR2 is FYNNEI. V lost 0 bases and J lost 4, with 3 bases in between. The CDR3 coding sequence is TGTGCCAGCAGTGAAGCGCGAGAGACCCAGTACTTC. Its protein is CASSEARETQYF.

This clonotype was counted only a few times. The rearrangement links TRBV3-1 to TRBJ2-1, with TRBD2 matching over 9 bases. From germline, CDR1 is LGHDT and CDR2 YNNKEL (reference sequence). V gave up 6 bases and J gave up 6 bases; unmatched junction bases: 12. This CDR3 comprises 16 residues. CDR3 in DNA: TGTGCCAGCAGTCCCCGTCTAGCGGGATACCCCAATGAGCAGTTCTTC. This gives the protein CASSPRLAGYPNEQFF.

Many counts were recorded for this clonotype. The chain uses TRBV5-1 and TRBJ1-1, with D maybe TRBD1 (5 bases). The CDR3 has 16 residues. The V end was cut by 4 bases, the J end by 0 bases, with 16 bases between. Germline lookup yields CDR1 SGHRS and CDR2 YFSETQ. In DNA form, the CDR3 reads TGCGCCAGCAGCCTACTGGGGCAGACCATGAACACTGAAGCTTTCTTT. It translates to CASSLLGQTMNTEAFF.

This clonotype was recorded many times. This chain joins TRBV7-3 and TRBJ2-3; 8 bases agree with TRBD1. This CDR3 spans 14 amino acids. Trimming at V came to 6 bases and at J to 9 bases, leaving 11 bases not matched to a gene. Germline CDR1 reads SGHTA; CDR2 reads FQGTGA. CDR3 nucleotides: TGTGCCAGCAGTTCAGGGGGCGGAGGAGGGACGCAGTATTTT. Its translation: CASSSGGGGGTQYF.

This clonotype came up many times. This chain links TRBV6-5 with TRBJ2-3; 9 bases are shared with TRBD2. Unmatched junction bases numbered 5, after V lost 2 bases and J lost 2 bases. Germline V gene data show CDR1 as MNHEY and CDR2 as SVGAGI. The CDR3 runs 16 residues. This chain's CDR3 is CASSYRAGGYTDTQYF. Here the CDR3 DNA reads TGTGCCAGCAGTTACCGGGCGGGAGGGTACACAGATACGCAGTATTTT.

This clonotype was recorded many times. V usage is TRBV30 and J usage is TRBJ2-1, with TRBD1 matching over 11 bases. The length of the CDR3 is 16 residues. Germline lookup yields CDR1 GTSNPN and CDR2 SVGIG (reference sequence). Unmatched junction bases numbered 8, after V lost 0 bases and J lost 7 bases. The CDR3 spells CAWSVLGQGARNEQFF. CDR3 in DNA: TGTGCCTGGAGTGTACTCGGACAGGGGGCGCGGAATGAGCAGTTCTTC.

This clonotype has just a few counts. This chain joins TRBV5-6 and TRBJ1-4, with D unclear. Germline lookup yields CDR1 SGHDT and CDR2 YYEEEE. This CDR3 region has 16 residues. Trimming cost V 2 bases and J 0 bases, with 11 bases left between them. In DNA form, the CDR3 reads TGTGCCAGCAGCTTTTTCTTTCCCCCAACTAATGAAAAACTGTTTTTT. Amino acid sequence: CASSFFFPPTNEKLFF.